Listed here are 2 T cell receptor beta chains from one sample, sequenced in a study of blood T cell repertoires in COVID-19. The assay was immunoSEQ multiplex PCR, and TCRdb's table has in-frame clones only and misses some. The data contain some 350,000 clones, around 84% of them singletons. Sequencing used peripheral blood. The receptors shown here come from a human donor in a cohort sampled during active COVID-19.

This chain links TRBV19 with TRBJ1-1, with 9 positions matching TRBD1. The CDR3 runs 14 residues. Trimming took 5 bases from V and 10 from J; bases not matched to a gene: 11. The V gene's germline CDR1 is LNHDA and CDR2 SQIVND (reference sequence). Here the CDR3 reads CASSSQPGTGRAFF. The CDR3 nucleotides are TGTGCCAGTAGTTCCCAACCCGGGACAGGGCGAGCTTTCTTT.

The chain combines TRBV10-3 with TRBJ2-1; D is possibly TRBD1 (6 bases). The ends were cut back, 4 bases at V and 9 bases at J, with 16 bases in the middle. CDR3 size: 14 residues. Looked up from germline, CDR1 is ENHRY and CDR2 is SYGVKD. The CDR3 bases are TGTGCCATCAGTGCTACAGGGCCCTCGGCTGAGCAGTTCTTC. This codes for CAISATGPSAEQFF.